The clone carrying this T cell receptor beta chain was detected only a few times. Its antigen remains unidentified. These data originate in a study of beta chain features in type 1 diabetes. All of the isolated RNA was reverse transcribed, so expressed TCRB transcripts were sequenced. Sequenced naive, central memory and regulatory T cell samples produced an average of roughly 3.6 million reads. Assay used: immunoSEQ multiplex PCR; TCRdb lists only in-frame clones, some missing. This table has 150,000 to 200,000 clones, roughly an eighth appearing once. The purity of all sorted populations exceeded 95%. General study findings and limits: The question left open here concerned HLA type influencing TCRB rearrangement. Insertions at VDJ junctions were less frequent in type 1 diabetes patients. These patients also deleted more nucleotides at the same junctions.

V dropped 3 bases and J dropped 7; count of bases not matched to a gene: 14. The CDR3 is 16 residues long. Per the germline V gene, CDR1 is SGHVS and CDR2 is FQNEAQ. The chain combines TRBV7-8 with TRBJ1-2, with TRBD1 matching 7 bases. This TCR was recovered from a woman between 18 and 30 years old in good health. The source material was central memory CD4+ T cells from blood. This CDR3 reads CASSLRRGRISGGYTF. CDR3 DNA: TGTGCCAGCAGCTTGCGTAGGGGGCGCATATCGGGTGGCTACACCTTC.